One and the same sample provided the 20 T cell receptor beta chains below, sequenced in a study of cytomegalovirus exposure and HLA in healthy donors. The primer mix had 60 Vbeta and 13 Jbeta primers. The assay was immunoSEQ multiplex PCR, and TCRdb's table has in-frame clones only and misses some. The data contain roughly 80,000 clones, 60% to 80% of them singletons. Sequencing was carried out using PBMCs. The origin of the receptors is a woman aged 45-65 years in good health and CMV-seropositive.

This CDR3 reads CASSLAQGTEAFF. In DNA, the CDR3 is TGTGCCAGCAGTTTAGCGCAGGGCACTGAAGCTTTCTTT. This sequence joins TRBV27 and TRBJ1-1, with D tentatively TRBD1 (5 bases). The CDR3 spans 13 residues. The V gene lost 2 bases and the J gene lost 4 bases, with 8 bases spanning the gap. CDR1 and CDR2 (germline): MNHEY, SMNVEV (reference sequence).

V gene TRBV6-1 combines with J gene TRBJ2-2; D gene ambiguous. Germline V CDR1 and CDR2: MNHNS, SASEGT. The CDR3 covers 12 residues. Written as DNA, the CDR3 is TGTGGCGTCCGGGTCAATACCGGGGAGCTGTTTTTT. Protein product: CGVRVNTGELFF.

The chain carries TRBV18 and TRBJ2-1; tentative D call: TRBD2 (5 bases). Trimming stripped 9 bases from V and 6 bases from J, with 15 bases between. This CDR3 spans 13 amino acids. CDR1 is KGHSH and CDR2 is LQKENI in the germline V gene. CDR3 sequence reads: CASHTRTGNEQFF. In DNA, the CDR3 is TGTGCCAGTCATACTAGGACGGGCAATGAGCAGTTCTTC.

The CDR3, as DNA: TGTGCCAGCAGGCGAACAGTAACTGGGGCCAACGTCCTGACTTTC. Translating gives CASRRTVTGANVLTF. The genes are TRBV6-7 and TRBJ2-6; no clear D. TRBV6-7 is designated an ORF whose function remains uncertain. The V end lost 6 bases, the J end lost 2 bases, and 11 bases lay between the germline ends. The CDR3 contains 15 residues.

In this sample, this clone turned up once. The chain uses TRBV7-8 and TRBJ2-5; 11 positions agree with TRBD2. CDR1 is SGHVS, CDR2 FQNEAQ, per germline. The CDR3 runs 17 residues. The V segment lost 5 bases and the J segment 4 bases; nucleotides outside the gene matches: 12. The CDR3 DNA reads TGTGCCAGCAGCCCATACTTAGCGGGAGGGCCATCAGAGACCCAGTACTTC. Translating gives CASSPYLAGGPSETQYF.

Points on this clone: Other nucleotide sequences from this sample produce the same CDR3. The J gene is TRBJ1-2, the V gene TRBV14, with D unclear. Germline V lookup: CDR1 SGHDN, CDR2 FVKESK. The CDR3 sequence is 13 residues long. V was clipped by 0 bases and J by 4 bases, with 6 bases between them. The CDR3 coding sequence is TGTGCCAGCAGCCAAGACAACAGCTATGGCTACACCTTC. Encoded protein: CASSQDNSYGYTF.

The V and J genes are TRBV19 and TRBJ1-1; TRBD1 might be the D (5 bases). The CDR3 contains 16 residues. V lost 7 bases and J 0 bases, leaving 18 bases between the germline ends. Germline-derived CDR1 and CDR2 are LNHDA and SQIVND (reference sequence). Here the CDR3 DNA reads TGTGCCAGTACCTATAGGGCGGGGCAGGTGAACACTGAAGCTTTCTTT. This encodes CASTYRAGQVNTEAFF.

This chain uses TRBV11-2 with TRBJ1-4; no reliable D call. V was cut by 1 base and J by 11 bases, with 11 bases left in between. The CDR3 extends over 13 amino acids. CDR1 is SGHAT, CDR2 FQNNGV, per germline. As DNA, the CDR3 is TGTGCCAGCAGCTTAGCCCCAATGTTGAAACTGTTTTTT. It specifies CASSLAPMLKLFF.

V is TRBV25-1 and J is TRBJ2-7; tentative D call: TRBD2 (5 bases). The CDR3 consists of 15 residues. V was pared by 8 bases and J by 0 bases, with 17 bases between. The germline V gene has CDR1 MGHDK and CDR2 SYGVNS. CDR3 sequence reads: CASARARGSSYEQYF. The CDR3, as DNA: TGTGCCAGCGCCCGGGCACGGGGAAGCTCCTACGAGCAGTACTTC.

The chain combines TRBV2 with TRBJ1-5, with D perhaps TRBD1 (5 bases). The V gene's germline CDR1 is SNHLY and CDR2 FYNNEI. V was pared by 5 bases and J by 3 bases, with 20 bases between. This CDR3 spans 17 amino acids. As DNA, the CDR3 is TGTGCCAGCAGTTTCTACCAATCGGACATCTTCAATCAGCCCCAGCATTTT. Translating it yields CASSFYQSDIFNQPQHF. Full variable domain (outside the CDR3, taken from reference TRBV2 and TRBJ1-5): EPEVTQTPSHQVTQMGQEVILRCVPISNHLYFYWYRQILGQKVEFLVSFYNNEISEKSEIFDDQFSVERPDGSNFTLKIRSTKLEDSAMYFCASSFYQSDIFNQPQHFGDGTRLSIL.

This chain uses TRBV7-9 with TRBJ2-7; D call uncertain. Germline V CDR1 and CDR2: SEHNR, FQNEAQ (reference sequence). CDR3 length: 14 amino acids. V lost 3 bases and J 6 bases, leaving 15 bases between the germline ends. DNA of the CDR3: TGTGCCAGCAGCTTGAACTCCCCGACGGGCGAGCAGTACTTC. Its protein product is CASSLNSPTGEQYF.

The chain carries TRBV19 and TRBJ1-2, with 7 nucleotides matching TRBD1. Germline values: CDR1 LNHDA, CDR2 SQIVND (reference sequence). This CDR3 spans 13 amino acids. V lost 7 bases and J lost 7; bases outside the gene matches: 9. The CDR3 DNA reads as TGTGCCAGTACCATCCAGGGGGTTTTTGGCTACACCTTC. Translating it yields CASTIQGVFGYTF. Supplemented by reference TRBV19 and TRBJ1-2, the full variable domain reads DGGITQSPKYLFRKEGQNVTLSCEQNLNHDAMYWYRQDPGQGLRLIYYSQIVNDFQKGDIAEGYSVSREKKESFPLTVTSAQKNPTAFYLCASTIQGVFGYTFGSGTRLTVV.

V is TRBV30 and J is TRBJ2-3; TRBD1 agrees at 9 bases. Germline trimming cut 4 bases from V and 3 bases from J; bases unmatched to any gene: 5. In germline, CDR1 is GTSNPN, CDR2 SVGIG (reference sequence). The CDR3 covers 14 residues. This CDR3 reads CAWTRQGGTDTQYF. The DNA of the CDR3 is TGTGCCTGGACTCGACAGGGGGGAACAGATACGCAGTATTTT.

The chain recombines TRBV5-1 with TRBJ2-1; D not resolved. The germline CDR1 and CDR2 sequences are SGHRS and YFSETQ. Trimming left V 3 bases short and J 8 bases short, with 12 bases between. This CDR3 has 13 residues. CDR3 nucleotide sequence: TGCGCCAGCAGCTCATGGAGTGGCGATGAGCAGTTCTTC. It translates to CASSSWSGDEQFF.

This chain connects TRBV7-8 to TRBJ1-4; 7 bases fit TRBD1. The CDR3 consists of 13 residues. The V gene end was trimmed by 5 bases and the J gene end by 8 bases; junction bases not matched to a gene: 5. From germline, CDR1 is SGHVS and CDR2 FQNEAQ. The DNA of the CDR3 is TGTGCCAGCAGCACCGGACAGGCGGAAAAACTGTTTTTT. Protein product: CASSTGQAEKLFF.

The chain employs TRBV6-1 and TRBJ1-1; D is undetermined. Per the germline V gene, CDR1 is MNHNS and CDR2 is SASEGT. Trimming left V 3 bases short and J 8 bases short, with 10 bases between. The CDR3 totals 12 residues. CDR3 residues: CASSEFVLEAFF. CDR3 bases: TGTGCCAGCAGTGAGTTTGTACTCGAAGCTTTCTTT.

The gene calls are TRBV28 and TRBJ2-7; 8 bases map to TRBD1. J gave up 4 bases and V 2 bases, and 4 bases lay outside the gene matches. The CDR3 consists of 14 residues. The germline CDR1 and CDR2 sequences are MDHEN and SYDVKM. CDR3 protein: CASSLPRDRYEQYF. The CDR3 DNA reads TGTGCCAGCAGTTTACCCCGGGACAGGTACGAGCAGTACTTC.

The V and J genes are TRBV7-8 and TRBJ1-1, with 10 bases that match TRBD1. V trimming: 1 base; J trimming: 5 bases; junction bases outside the gene matches: 1. This CDR3 comprises 14 residues. Germline V gene lookup returns CDR1 SGHVS and CDR2 FQNEAQ. CDR3: CASSLGQGATEAFF. In nucleotides, the CDR3 is TGTGCCAGCAGCTTAGGACAGGGGGCTACTGAAGCTTTCTTT.

V gene TRBV4-1 combines with J gene TRBJ2-3; 7 bases are a match to TRBD2. V shed 5 bases, J shed 2 bases, and the junction held 4 bases outside the gene matches. CDR3 length: 14 residues. Germline CDR1 and CDR2: MGHRA and YSYEKL. The CDR3 loop is CASSIGDYTDTQYF. The CDR3, as DNA: TGCGCCAGCAGCATCGGGGACTACACAGATACGCAGTATTTT.

J is TRBJ2-3 and V is TRBV7-6, with 11 bases matching TRBD2. The CDR3 has 17 amino acids. CDR1 SGHVS and CDR2 FNYEAQ come from the germline V gene. The J segment lost 4 bases and the V segment lost 2 bases, leaving 8 bases of the junction unmatched. CDR3: CASSLRLTSGSADTQYF. The DNA of the CDR3 is TGTGCCAGCAGCTTAAGGTTAACTAGCGGGAGTGCAGATACGCAGTATTTT.